This T cell receptor beta chain was captured by sequencing in a study of T-cell reconstitution after alpha-beta-depleted transplantation in children (TCRdb year 2016). As for the study more broadly: Using TCR repertoire profiling, the study quantitatively followed how T-cell immune reconstitution unfolded in children after TCRalphabeta/CD19-depleted allogeneic hematopoietic cell transplantation.

Preparation of the library involved PCR. TCRdb shows the sequencer as Illumina HiSeq 2500. TCR libraries were prepared with molecular barcoding, using unique molecular identifiers to normalize TCRbeta repertoire quantification. TCRdb reran the public reads through fastp at Q25 and MiXCR, keeping productive beta chains. Entries are consolidated by CDR3 protein sequence, retaining the most common genes and DNA. The sample profile shows fewer than 350,000 distinct CDR3 sequences; 9.5% to 13% of them were found once. In total, the top ten clones hold 23% of the sample. The sample's treatment or condition, from its label and the paper: allogeneic hematopoietic cell transplantation with graft depleted of TCRalphabeta T cells and CD19 B cells. The transplant recipients were children given TCRalphabeta/CD19-depleted allogeneic hematopoietic cell grafts. This clonotype showed up many times. This receptor's antigen is unknown. Base qualities were left out, and no much larger clone turns up one base away.

What the authors observed across the whole study: In some patients, high TCRbeta diversity at day 60 was attributed to recipient T cells and intrathymic progenitors that had survived conditioning. Over subsequent months, a decline in hyperexpanded clone frequencies was noted, and after one year, T-cell counts and TCRbeta diversity were mostly ascribed to newly produced T cells. About two months after transplant, the apparently early recovery of alphabetaT-cell counts reportedly depended on just several hundred clones that had expanded rapidly and came from non-depleted graft cells.

This sequence was found in a male patient aged 2-15 years who had a stem cell transplant for chronic granulomatous disease, so the T cells may come from the graft donor. This specimen was peripheral blood, taken 180 days after TCRalphabeta/CD19-depleted stem cell transplant.

The DNA is TGTGCCAGCAGCCAAGACAGCGGGGGACGACCCCGCAATGAGCAGTTCTTC. This is translated as CASSQDSGGRPRNEQFF. This chain is built from TRBV3-1 and TRBJ2-1; a stretch of 8 junction bases matches TRBD2. Measured from the cysteine to the phenylalanine, the CDR3 is 17 residues long. Only the CDR3 portion is preserved as DNA: 51 bases, with reading frame beginning at the first base. The CDR1 and CDR2 encoded by the germline V gene (reference sequence) are LGHDT and YNNKEL. The V end gives up 0 bases and the J end 6 bases, leaving 10 bases in the junction not matched to a gene.